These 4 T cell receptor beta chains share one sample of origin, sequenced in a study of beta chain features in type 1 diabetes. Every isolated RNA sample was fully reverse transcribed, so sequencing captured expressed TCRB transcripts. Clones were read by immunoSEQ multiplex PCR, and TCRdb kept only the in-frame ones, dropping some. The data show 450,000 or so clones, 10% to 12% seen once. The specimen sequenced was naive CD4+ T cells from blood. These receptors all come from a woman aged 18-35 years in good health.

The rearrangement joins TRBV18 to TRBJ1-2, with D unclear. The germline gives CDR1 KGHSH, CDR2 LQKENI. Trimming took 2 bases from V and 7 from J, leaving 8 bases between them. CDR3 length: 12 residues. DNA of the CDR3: TGTGCCAGCTCACCAGGGGAGAGTGGCTACACCTTC. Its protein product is CASSPGESGYTF.

The CDR3 DNA sequence: TGTGCCAGCAGCCCTGGACAGGGCCATGAGCAGTTCTTC. Translated, it gives CASSPGQGHEQFF. The V gene is TRBV5-4, the J gene TRBJ2-1; TRBD1 matches at 8 bases. Per the germline V gene, CDR1 is SGHNT and CDR2 is YYREEE (reference sequence). The CDR3 spans 13 residues. J gave up 8 bases and V 4 bases, and 5 bases lay outside the gene matches.

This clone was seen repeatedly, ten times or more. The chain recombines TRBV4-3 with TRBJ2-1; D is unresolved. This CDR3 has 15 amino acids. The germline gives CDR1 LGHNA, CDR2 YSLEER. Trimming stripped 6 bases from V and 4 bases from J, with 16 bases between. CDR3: CASRDQARAYNEQFF. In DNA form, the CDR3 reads TGCGCCAGCAGAGATCAAGCCCGTGCGTACAATGAGCAGTTCTTC.

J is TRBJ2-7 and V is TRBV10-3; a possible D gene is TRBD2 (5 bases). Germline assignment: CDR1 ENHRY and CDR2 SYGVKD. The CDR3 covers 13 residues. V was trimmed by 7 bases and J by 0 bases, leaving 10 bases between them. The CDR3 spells CAITRESSYEQYF. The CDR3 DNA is TGTGCCATCACGAGGGAAAGCTCCTACGAGCAGTACTTC.